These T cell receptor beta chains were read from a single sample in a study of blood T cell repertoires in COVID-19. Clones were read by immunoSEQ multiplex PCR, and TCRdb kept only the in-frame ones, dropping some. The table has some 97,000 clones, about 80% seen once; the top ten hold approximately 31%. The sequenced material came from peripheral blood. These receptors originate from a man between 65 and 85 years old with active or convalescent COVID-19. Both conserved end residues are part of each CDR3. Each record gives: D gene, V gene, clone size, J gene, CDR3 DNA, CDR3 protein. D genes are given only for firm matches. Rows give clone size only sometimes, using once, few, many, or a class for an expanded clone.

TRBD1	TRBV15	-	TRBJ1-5	TGTGCCACCAGATGGGACAGGGGCGACAATCAGCCCCAGCATTTT	CATRWDRGDNQPQHF
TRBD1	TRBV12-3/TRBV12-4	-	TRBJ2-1	TGTGCCAGCAGTCGTACAGGGGGGAATGAGCAGTTCTTC	CASSRTGGNEQFF
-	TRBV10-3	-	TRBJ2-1	TGTGCCATCAGCCTAGGTGTAGAGGGCTACAATGAGCAGTTCTTC	CAISLGVEGYNEQFF
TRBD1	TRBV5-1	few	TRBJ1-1	TGCGCCAGCAGCTTGGAACAGGGGGCGCGAGCTGAAGCTTTCTTT	CASSLEQGARAEAFF
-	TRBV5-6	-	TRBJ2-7	TGTGCCAGCAGCTTGTACAGGGTGGGGTACGAGCAGTACTTC	CASSLYRVGYEQYF
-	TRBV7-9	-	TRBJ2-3	TGTGCCAGCAGCTTAAAAGCGACTAGCACAGATACGCAGTATTTT	CASSLKATSTDTQYF
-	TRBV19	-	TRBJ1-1	TGTGCCAGTAGTCGTCCAGGGCCGAACACTGAAGCTTTCTTT	CASSRPGPNTEAFF
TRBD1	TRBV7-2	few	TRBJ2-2	TGTGCCAGCAGCTTACGGACAGGATCCACCGGGGAGCTGTTTTTT	CASSLRTGSTGELFF
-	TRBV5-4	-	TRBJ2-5	TGTGCCAGCAGCTTGGAAGGGAGACAAGAGACCCAGTACTTC	CASSLEGRQETQYF
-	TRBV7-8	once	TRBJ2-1	TGTGCCAGCAGCTTCATCCAGGGGAAAAAGTACAATGAGCAGTTCTTC	CASSFIQGKKYNEQFF
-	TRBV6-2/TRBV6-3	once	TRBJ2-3	TGTGCCAGCAGTTACCGAACGACGGGGAGCACAGATACGCAGTATTTT	CASSYRTTGSTDTQYF
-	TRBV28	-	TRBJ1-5	TGTGCCAGCAGTTTTCAATTCCAGCCCCAGCATTTT	CASSFQFQPQHF
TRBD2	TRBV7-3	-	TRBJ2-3	TGTGCCAGCAGCTCCACAAGTCGACTAGCGGGGGGCACAGATACGCAGTATTTT	CASSSTSRLAGGTDTQYF
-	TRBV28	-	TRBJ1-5	TGTGCCAGCAGAAGGGGGACGGACCTCAATCAGCCCCAGCATTTT	CASRRGTDLNQPQHF
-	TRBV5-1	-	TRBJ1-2	TGCGCCAGCAGCTTACAGAACACTAACTATGGCTACACCTTC	CASSLQNTNYGYTF
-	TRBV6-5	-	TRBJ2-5	TGTGCCAGCAGTTCACCAGGGCGGGGTTTGGAGACCCAGTACTTC	CASSSPGRGLETQYF
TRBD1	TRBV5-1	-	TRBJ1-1	TGCGCCAGCAAAATACAGGGGGGGAACACTGAAGCTTTCTTT	CASKIQGGNTEAFF
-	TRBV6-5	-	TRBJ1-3	TGTGCCAGCAAGTTACAGAACTCTGGAAACACCATATATTTT	CASKLQNSGNTIYF
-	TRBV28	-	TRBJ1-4	TGTGCCAGCAAGGGGGGGGTTGCAACTAATGAAAAACTGTTTTTT	CASKGGVATNEKLFF
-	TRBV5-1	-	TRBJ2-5	TGCGCCAGCAGCGGAGGGGGGGTTGAGACCCAGTACTTC	CASSGGGVETQYF
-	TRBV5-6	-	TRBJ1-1	TGTGCCAGCAGCTTTCAGGGGACTAGTCGGAACACTGAAGCTTTCTTT	CASSFQGTSRNTEAFF
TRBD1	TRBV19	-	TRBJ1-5	TGTGCCAGTAAGACGGACAGGGCCCTGGGGCGGCCCCAGCATTTT	CASKTDRALGRPQHF
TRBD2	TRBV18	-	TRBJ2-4	TGTGCCAGCTCACCAATCCGATCCCAGCGGGAGGGTATTCAGTACTTC	CASSPIRSQREGIQYF
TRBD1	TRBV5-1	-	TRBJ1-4	TGCGCCAGCAGCGCCGGGACAGCGATAGAAAAACTGTTTTTT	CASSAGTAIEKLFF
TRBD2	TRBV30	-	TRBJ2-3	TGTGCCTGCGGCCCCGGACGGGAGGGAGAAGATACGCAGTATTTT	CACGPGREGEDTQYF
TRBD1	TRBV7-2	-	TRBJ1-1	TGTGCCAGCAGCCCTTATAGACAGGGGGGCGGTGAAGCTTTCTTT	CASSPYRQGGGEAFF
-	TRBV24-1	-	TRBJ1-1	TGTGCCACCAGTGGCTCACAGCAGAACACTGAAGCTTTCTTT	CATSGSQQNTEAFF
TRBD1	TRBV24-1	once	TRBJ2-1	TGTGCCACCGGGACAGGGGGCAATGAGCAGTTCTTC	CATGTGGNEQFF
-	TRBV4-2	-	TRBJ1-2	TGTGCCAGCAGCCAGGGAGACGGGGGATCGAGCGGCTACACCTTC	CASSQGDGGSSGYTF